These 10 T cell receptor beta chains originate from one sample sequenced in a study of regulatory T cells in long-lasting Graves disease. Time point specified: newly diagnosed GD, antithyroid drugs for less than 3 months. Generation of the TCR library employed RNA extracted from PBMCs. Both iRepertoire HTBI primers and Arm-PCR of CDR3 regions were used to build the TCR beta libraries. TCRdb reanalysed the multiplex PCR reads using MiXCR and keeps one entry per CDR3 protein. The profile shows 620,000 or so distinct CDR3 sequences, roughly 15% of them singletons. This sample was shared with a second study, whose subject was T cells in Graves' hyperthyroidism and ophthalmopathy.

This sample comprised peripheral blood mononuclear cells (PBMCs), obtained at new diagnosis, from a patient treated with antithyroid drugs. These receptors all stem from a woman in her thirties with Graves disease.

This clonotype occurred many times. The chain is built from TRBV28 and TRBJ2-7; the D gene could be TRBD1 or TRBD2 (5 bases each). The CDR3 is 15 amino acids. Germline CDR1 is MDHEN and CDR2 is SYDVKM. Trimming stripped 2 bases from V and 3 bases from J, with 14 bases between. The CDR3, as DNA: TGTGCCAGCAGTTTAAGGGACGCCCCGGGCTACGAGCAGTACTTC. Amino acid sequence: CASSLRDAPGYEQYF.

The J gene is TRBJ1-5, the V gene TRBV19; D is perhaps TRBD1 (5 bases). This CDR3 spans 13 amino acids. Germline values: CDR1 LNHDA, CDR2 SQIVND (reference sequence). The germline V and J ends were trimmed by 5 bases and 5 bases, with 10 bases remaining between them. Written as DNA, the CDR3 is TGTGCCAGTAGTGGGGGAAGATATCAGCCCCAGCATTTT. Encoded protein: CASSGGRYQPQHF.

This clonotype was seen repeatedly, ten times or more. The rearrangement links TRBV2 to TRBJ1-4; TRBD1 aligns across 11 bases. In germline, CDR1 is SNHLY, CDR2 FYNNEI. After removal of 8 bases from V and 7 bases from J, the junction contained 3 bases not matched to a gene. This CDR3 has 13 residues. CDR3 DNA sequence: TGTGCCAGCTTGGACAGGGGGCTTGAAAAACTGTTTTTT. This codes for CASLDRGLEKLFF.

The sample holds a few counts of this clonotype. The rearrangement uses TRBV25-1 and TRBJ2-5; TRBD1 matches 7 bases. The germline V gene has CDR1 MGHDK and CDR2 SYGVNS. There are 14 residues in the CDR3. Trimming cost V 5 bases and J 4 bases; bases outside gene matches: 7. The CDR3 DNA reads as TGTGCCAGCAGTCCTCAGACAGGGCTAGAGACCCAGTACTTC. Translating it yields CASSPQTGLETQYF.

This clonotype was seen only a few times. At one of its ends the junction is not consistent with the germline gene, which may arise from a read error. This CDR3 is CASSPDSHTEALF. CDR3 coding DNA: TGTGCCAGCAGTCCGGACAGTCACACTGAAGCTCTCTTT. The chain uses TRBV12-3 or TRBV12-4 and TRBJ1-1; D may be TRBD1 (6 bases). The CDR3 contains 13 residues.

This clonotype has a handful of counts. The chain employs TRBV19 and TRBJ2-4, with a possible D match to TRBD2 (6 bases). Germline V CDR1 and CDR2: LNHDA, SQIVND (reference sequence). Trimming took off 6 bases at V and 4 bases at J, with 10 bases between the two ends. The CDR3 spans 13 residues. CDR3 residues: CASRGRGKNIQYF. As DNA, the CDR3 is TGTGCCAGTAGGGGTCGGGGGAAAAACATTCAGTACTTC. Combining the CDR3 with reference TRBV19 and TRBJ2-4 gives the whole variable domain DGGITQSPKYLFRKEGQNVTLSCEQNLNHDAMYWYRQDPGQGLRLIYYSQIVNDFQKGDIAEGYSVSREKKESFPLTVTSAQKNPTAFYLCASRGRGKNIQYFGAGTRLSVL.

The chain's CDR3 is CASSTFPRGRNTGELFF. CDR3 bases: TGTGCCAGTAGTACCTTCCCCAGGGGTAGGAACACCGGGGAGCTGTTTTTT. The chain joins TRBV19 to TRBJ2-2; maybe TRBD1 (6 bases). The CDR3 contains 17 residues. Germline CDR1 LNHDA, CDR2 SQIVND (reference sequence). Trimming stripped 4 bases from V and 1 base from J, with 16 bases between.

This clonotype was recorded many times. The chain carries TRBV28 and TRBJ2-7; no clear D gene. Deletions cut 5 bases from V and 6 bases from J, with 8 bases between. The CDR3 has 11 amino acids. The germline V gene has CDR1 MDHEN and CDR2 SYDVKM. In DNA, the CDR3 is TGTGCCAGCAGTCGCCTGATCGAGCAGTACTTC. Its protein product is CASSRLIEQYF.

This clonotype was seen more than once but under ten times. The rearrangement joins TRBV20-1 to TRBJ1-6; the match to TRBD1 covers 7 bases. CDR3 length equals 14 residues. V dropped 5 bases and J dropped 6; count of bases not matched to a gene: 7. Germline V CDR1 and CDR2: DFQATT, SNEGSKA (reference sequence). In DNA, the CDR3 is TGCAGTGCTCGACCGGGACAGTCTAATTCACCCCTCCACTTT. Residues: CSARPGQSNSPLHF.

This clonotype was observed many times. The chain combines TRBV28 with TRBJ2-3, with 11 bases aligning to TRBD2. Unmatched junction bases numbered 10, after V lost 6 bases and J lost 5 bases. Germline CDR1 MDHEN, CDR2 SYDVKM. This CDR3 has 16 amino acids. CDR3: CASSGLAGGPGDTQYF. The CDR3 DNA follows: TGTGCCAGCAGCGGGTTAGCGGGAGGGCCGGGAGATACGCAGTATTTT.